The rows below give T cell receptor beta chains drawn from one sample of a study of blood T cells in healthy people across ages. Each CDR3 protein gets one entry after TCRdb re-called the 5' RACE reads with MiXCR. Of over 1,200,000 distinct CDR3 sequences listed, almost 60% are singletons. The material sequenced was blood. The receptor source for this set is a young man in good health. Both conserved end residues are part of each CDR3. A row's size may be missing; if present it is once, few, many or a size class.

v_gene	abundance	j_gene	CDR3aa
TRBV29-1	-	TRBJ2-7	CSVEGPRYIYEQYF
TRBV20-1	once	TRBJ2-7	CSAQSWREYEQYF
TRBV28	once	TRBJ2-1	CASGLLSSYNEQFF
TRBV13	-	TRBJ2-7	CASSPRTYSTGTGSEQYF
TRBV11-2	few	TRBJ2-3	CASSSDLTSGSDTQYF
TRBV28	-	TRBJ1-1	CASSFGPHTEAFF
TRBV24-1	few	TRBJ2-3	CATSERDRMTSTDTQYF
TRBV2	once	TRBJ1-4	CASNRDTNEKLFF
TRBV10-3	-	TRBJ1-6	CAIMGREGSPLHF
TRBV2	few	TRBJ2-1	CASTKGGYNEQFF
TRBV4-1	-	TRBJ2-1	CASSQDPLGGSYNEQFF
TRBV2	-	TRBJ2-5	CASTMGYAGWEQETQYF
TRBV28	once	TRBJ1-2	CASSPTGTLYGYTF
TRBV7-2	-	TRBJ1-5	CASSLDDRDNQPQHF